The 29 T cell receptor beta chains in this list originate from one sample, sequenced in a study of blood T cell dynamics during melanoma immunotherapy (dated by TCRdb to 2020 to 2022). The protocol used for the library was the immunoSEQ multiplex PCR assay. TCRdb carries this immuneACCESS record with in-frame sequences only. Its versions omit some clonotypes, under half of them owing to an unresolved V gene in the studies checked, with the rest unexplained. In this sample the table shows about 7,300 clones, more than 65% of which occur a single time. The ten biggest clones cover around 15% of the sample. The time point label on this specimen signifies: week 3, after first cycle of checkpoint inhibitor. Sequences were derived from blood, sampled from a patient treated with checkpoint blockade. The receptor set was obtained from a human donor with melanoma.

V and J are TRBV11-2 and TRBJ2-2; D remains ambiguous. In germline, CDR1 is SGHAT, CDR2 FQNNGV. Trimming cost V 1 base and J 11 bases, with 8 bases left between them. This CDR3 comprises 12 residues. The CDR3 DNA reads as TGTGCCAGCAGCTTAGGGGGTTTAGAGCTGTTTTTT. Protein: CASSLGGLELFF.

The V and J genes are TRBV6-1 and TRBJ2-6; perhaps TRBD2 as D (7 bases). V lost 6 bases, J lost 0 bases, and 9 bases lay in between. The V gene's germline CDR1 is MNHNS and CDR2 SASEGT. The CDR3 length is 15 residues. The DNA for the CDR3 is TGTGCCAGCAGCGGGGGGCTCTCTGGGGCCAACGTCCTGACTTTC. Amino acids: CASSGGLSGANVLTF.

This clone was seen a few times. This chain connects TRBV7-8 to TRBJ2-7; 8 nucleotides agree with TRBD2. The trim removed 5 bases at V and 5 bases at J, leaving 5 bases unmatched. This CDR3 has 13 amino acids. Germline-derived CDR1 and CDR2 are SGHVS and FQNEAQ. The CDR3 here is CASSNAGGNEQYF. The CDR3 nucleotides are TGTGCCAGCAGCAACGCGGGGGGTAACGAGCAGTACTTC.

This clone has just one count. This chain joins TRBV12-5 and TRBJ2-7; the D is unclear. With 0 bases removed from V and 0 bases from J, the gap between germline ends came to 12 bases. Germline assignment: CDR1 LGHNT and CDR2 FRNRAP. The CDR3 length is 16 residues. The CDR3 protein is CASGLVLQLLSYEQYF. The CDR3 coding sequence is TGTGCTAGTGGTTTGGTACTTCAGCTCCTCTCCTACGAGCAGTACTTC. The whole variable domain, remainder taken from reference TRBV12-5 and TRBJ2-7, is DARVTQTPRHKVTEMGQEVTMRCQPILGHNTVFWYRQTMMQGLELLAYFRNRAPLDDSGMPKDRFSAEMPDATLATLKIQPSEPRDSAVYFCASGLVLQLLSYEQYFGPGTRLTVT.

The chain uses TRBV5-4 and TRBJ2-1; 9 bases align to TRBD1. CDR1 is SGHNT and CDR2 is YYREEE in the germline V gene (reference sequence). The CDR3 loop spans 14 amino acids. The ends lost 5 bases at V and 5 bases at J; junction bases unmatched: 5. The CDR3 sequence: CASRLDRGDNEQFF. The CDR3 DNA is TGTGCCAGCAGACTGGACAGGGGAGACAATGAGCAGTTCTTC.

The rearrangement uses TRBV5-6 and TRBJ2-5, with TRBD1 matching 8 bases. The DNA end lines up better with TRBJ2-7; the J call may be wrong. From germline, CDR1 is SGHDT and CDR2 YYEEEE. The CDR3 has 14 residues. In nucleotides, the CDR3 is TGTGCCAGCAGTTACGGGACAGGAACCTACGAGCAGTACTTC. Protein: CASSYGTGTYEQYF.

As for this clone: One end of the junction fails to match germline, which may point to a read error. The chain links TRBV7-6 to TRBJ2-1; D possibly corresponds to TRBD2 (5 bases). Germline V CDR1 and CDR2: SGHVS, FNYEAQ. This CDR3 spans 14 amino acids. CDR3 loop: CASSLEPGNNEQLF. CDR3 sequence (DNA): TGTGCCAGCAGCTTAGAGCCGGGGAACAATGAGCAGCTCTTC.

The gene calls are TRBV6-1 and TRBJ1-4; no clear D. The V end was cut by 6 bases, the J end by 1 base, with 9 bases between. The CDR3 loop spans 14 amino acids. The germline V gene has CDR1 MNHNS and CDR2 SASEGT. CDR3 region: CASRPTETNEKLFF. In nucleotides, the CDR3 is TGTGCCAGCAGGCCCACAGAAACTAATGAAAAACTGTTTTTT.

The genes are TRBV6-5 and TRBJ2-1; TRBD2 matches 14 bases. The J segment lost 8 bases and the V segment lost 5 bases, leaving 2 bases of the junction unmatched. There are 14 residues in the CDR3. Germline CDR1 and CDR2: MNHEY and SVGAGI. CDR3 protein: CASSRLAGGYEQFF. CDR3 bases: TGTGCCAGCAGTCGACTAGCGGGGGGGTATGAGCAGTTCTTC.

The CDR3: CASSKGTGNNNEQFF. The CDR3 bases are TGCGCCAGCAGCAAAGGGACAGGGAACAACAATGAGCAGTTCTTC. This chain joins TRBV5-1 and TRBJ2-1; 9 nucleotides match TRBD1. Germline assignment: CDR1 SGHRS and CDR2 YFSETQ. This CDR3 comprises 15 residues. The ends lost 4 bases at V and 5 bases at J; junction bases unmatched: 7.

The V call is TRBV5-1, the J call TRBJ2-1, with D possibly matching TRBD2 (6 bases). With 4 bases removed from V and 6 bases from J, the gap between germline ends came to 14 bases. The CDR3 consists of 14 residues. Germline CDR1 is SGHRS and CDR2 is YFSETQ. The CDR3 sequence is CASSTAPGLNEQFF. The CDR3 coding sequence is TGCGCCAGCAGCACAGCTCCGGGACTCAATGAGCAGTTCTTC.

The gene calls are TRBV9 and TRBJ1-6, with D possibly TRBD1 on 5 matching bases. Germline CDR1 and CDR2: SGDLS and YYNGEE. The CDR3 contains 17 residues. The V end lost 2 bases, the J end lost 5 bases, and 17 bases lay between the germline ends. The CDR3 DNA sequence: TGTGCCAGCAGCGTCGGGACGGACATTCTCGATAATTCACCCCTCCACTTT. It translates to CASSVGTDILDNSPLHF.

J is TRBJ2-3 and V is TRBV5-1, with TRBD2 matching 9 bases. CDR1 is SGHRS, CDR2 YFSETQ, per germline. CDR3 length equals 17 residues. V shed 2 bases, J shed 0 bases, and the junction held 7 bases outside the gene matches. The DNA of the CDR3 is TGCGCCAGCAGCTTCGGGCTAGCGGGGCAAAGCACAGATACGCAGTATTTT. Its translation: CASSFGLAGQSTDTQYF. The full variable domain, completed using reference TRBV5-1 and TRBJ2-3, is KAGVTQTPRYLIKTRGQQVTLSCSPISGHRSVSWYQQTPGQGLQFLFEYFSETQRNKGNFPGRFSGRQFSNSRSEMNVSTLELGDSALYLCASSFGLAGQSTDTQYFGPGTRLTVL.

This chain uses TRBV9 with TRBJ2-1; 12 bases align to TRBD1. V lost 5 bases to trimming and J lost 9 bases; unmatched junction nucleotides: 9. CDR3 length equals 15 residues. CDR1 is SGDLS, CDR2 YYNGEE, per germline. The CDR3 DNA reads TGTGCCAGCAGAGCTACCGGGACAGGGGGCGGTGAGCAGTTCTTC. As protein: CASRATGTGGGEQFF. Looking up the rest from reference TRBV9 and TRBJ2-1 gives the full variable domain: DSGVTQTPKHLITATGQRVTLRCSPRSGDLSVYWYQQSLDQGLQFLIQYYNGEERAKGNILERFSAQQFPDLHSELNLSSLELGDSALYFCASRATGTGGGEQFFGPGTRLTVL.

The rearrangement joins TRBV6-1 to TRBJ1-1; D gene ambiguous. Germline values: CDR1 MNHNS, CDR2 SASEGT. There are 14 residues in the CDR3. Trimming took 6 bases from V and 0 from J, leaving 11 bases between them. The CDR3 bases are TGTGCCAGCAGGGTGACGGGGATGAACACTGAAGCTTTCTTT. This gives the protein CASRVTGMNTEAFF.

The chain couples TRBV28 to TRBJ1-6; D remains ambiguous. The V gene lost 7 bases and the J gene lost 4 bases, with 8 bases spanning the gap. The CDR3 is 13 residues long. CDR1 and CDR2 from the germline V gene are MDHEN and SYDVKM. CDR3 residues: CASIRQYNSPLHF. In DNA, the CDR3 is TGTGCCAGCATCCGCCAGTATAATTCACCCCTCCACTTT.

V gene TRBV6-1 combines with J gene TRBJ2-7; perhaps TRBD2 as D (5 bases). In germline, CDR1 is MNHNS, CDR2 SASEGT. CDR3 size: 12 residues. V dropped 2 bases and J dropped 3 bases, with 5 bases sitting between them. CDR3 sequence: CASSERGYEQYF. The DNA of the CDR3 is TGTGCCAGCAGTGAACGGGGCTACGAGCAGTACTTC.

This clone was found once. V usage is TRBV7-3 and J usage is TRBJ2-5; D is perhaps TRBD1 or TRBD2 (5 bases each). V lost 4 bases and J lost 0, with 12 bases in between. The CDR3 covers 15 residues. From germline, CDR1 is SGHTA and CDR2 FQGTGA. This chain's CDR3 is CASSSNGANQETQYF. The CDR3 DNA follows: TGTGCCAGCAGCTCCAACGGGGCCAACCAAGAGACCCAGTACTTC.

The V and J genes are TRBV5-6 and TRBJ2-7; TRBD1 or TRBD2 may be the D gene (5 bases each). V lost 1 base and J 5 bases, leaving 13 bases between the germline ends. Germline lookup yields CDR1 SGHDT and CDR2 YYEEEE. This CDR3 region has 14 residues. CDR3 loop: CASSLIGAPHEQYF. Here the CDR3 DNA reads TGTGCCAGCAGCTTGATCGGGGCCCCCCACGAGCAGTACTTC.

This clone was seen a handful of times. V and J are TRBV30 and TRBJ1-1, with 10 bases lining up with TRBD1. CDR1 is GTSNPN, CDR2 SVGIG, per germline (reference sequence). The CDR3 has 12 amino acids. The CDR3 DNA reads TGTGCTTCGGGACAGGGGAAAACTGAAGCTTTCTTT. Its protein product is CASGQGKTEAFF.

The CDR3 loop reads CASSATSGGAGEQFF. For the CDR3, the DNA is TGTGCCAGCAGCGCCACTAGCGGGGGGGCCGGGGAGCAGTTCTTC. The genes are TRBV5-5 and TRBJ2-1; 13 bases agree with TRBD2. V lost 4 bases and J lost 10; bases outside the gene matches: 8. CDR1 is SGHKS, CDR2 YYEKEE, per germline (reference sequence). The CDR3 has 15 amino acids. The full variable domain, its missing parts supplied by reference TRBV5-5 and TRBJ2-1, is DAGVTQSPTHLIKTRGQQVTLRCSPISGHKSVSWYQQVLGQGPQFIFQYYEKEERGRGNFPDRFSARQFPNYSSELNVNALLLGDSALYLCASSATSGGAGEQFFGPGTRLTVL.

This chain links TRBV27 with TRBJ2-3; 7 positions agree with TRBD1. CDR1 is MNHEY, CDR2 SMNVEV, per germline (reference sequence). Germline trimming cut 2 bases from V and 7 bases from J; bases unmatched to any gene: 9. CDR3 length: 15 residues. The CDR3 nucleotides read TGTGCCAGCAGTTTAGAGACAGGGTCTTTCAATACGCAGTATTTT. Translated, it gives CASSLETGSFNTQYF.

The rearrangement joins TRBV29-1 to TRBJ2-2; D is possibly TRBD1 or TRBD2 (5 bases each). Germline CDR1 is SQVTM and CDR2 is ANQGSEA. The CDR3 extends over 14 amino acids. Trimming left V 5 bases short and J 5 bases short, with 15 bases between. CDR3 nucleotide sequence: TGCAGCGTTTTTGGGGGTGGTCAGACCGGGGAGCTGTTTTTT. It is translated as CSVFGGGQTGELFF.

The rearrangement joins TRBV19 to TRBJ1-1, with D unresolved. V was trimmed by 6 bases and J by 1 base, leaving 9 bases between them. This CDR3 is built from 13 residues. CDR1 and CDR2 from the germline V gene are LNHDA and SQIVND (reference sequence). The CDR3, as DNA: TGTGCCAGTAGGAACAGAGGGAACACTGAAGCTTTCTTT. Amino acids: CASRNRGNTEAFF.

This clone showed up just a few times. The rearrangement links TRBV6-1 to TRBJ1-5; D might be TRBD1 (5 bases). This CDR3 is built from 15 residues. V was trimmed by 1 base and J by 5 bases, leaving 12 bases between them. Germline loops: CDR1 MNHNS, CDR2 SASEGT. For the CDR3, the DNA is TGTGCCAGCAGTGAAGTCGCCAGGGTCCATCAGCCCCAGCATTTT. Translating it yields CASSEVARVHQPQHF.

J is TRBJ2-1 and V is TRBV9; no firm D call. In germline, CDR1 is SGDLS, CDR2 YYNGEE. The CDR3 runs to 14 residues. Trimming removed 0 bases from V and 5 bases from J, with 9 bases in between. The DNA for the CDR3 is TGTGCCAGCAGCGTAGGAAGCAGTAACAATGAGCAGTTCTTC. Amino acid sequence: CASSVGSSNNEQFF.

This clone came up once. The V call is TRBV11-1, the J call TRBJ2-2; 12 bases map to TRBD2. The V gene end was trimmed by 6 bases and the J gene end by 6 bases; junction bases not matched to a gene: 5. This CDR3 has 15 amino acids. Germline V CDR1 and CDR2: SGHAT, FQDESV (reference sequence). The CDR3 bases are TGTGCCAGCAGACCTAGCGGGGGGGCCCCCGGGGAGCTGTTTTTT. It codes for CASRPSGGAPGELFF.

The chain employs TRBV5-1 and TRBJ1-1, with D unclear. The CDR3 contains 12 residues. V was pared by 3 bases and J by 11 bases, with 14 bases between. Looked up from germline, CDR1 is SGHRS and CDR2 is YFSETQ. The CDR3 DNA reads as TGCGCCAGCAGCTCAGGCACCACGAGGGCTTTCTTT. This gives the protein CASSSGTTRAFF.

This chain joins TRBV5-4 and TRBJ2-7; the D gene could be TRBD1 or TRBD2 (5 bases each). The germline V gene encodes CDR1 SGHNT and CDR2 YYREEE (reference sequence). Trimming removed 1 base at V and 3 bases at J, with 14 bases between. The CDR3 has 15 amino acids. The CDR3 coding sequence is TGTGCCAGCAGCTTGCGGGGCAACCCTATCTACGAGCAGTACTTC. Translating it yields CASSLRGNPIYEQYF.